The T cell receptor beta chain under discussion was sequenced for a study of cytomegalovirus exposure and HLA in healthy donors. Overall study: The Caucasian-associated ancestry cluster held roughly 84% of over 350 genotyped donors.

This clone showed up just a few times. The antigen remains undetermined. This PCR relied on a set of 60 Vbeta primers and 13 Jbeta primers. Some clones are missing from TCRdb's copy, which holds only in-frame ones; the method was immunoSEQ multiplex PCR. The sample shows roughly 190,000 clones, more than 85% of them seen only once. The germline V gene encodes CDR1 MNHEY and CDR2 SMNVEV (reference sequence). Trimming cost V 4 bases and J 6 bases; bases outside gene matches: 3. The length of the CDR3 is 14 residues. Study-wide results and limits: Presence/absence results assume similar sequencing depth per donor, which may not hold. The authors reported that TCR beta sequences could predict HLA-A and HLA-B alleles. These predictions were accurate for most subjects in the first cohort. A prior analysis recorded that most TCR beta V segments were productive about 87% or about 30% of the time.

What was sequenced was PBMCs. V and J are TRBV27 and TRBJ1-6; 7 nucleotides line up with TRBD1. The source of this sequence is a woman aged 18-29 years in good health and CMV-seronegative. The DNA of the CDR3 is TGTGCCAGCAGTTACAGACAGGGTAATTCACCCCTCCACTTT. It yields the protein CASSYRQGNSPLHF.